These T cell receptor beta chains were read from a single sample in a study of blood T cell repertoires in COVID-19. This table comes from immunoSEQ multiplex PCR, and its TCRdb copy is limited to in-frame clones, with some not included. The sample includes approximately 80,000 clones, around 76% of them seen just once. The sample taken for sequencing was peripheral blood. The receptors come from a man aged 65 to 79 with active or convalescent COVID-19. The CDR3 runs from the conserved cysteine through the conserved F or W. Clone sizes are given selectively: once, few, many, or a class where the clone is expanded.

J,V,size,length,CDR3
TRBJ2-5,TRBV2,once,12,CASSTQLETQYF
TRBJ2-1,TRBV9,.,13,CASSATRGNEQFF
TRBJ1-4,TRBV5-1,.,15,CASSRGYATGEKLFF
TRBJ1-1,TRBV10-3,.,13,CAISGTSNTEAFF
TRBJ2-7,TRBV2,.,15,CASSVGLHTPYEQYF
TRBJ2-7,TRBV5-1,.,14,CASSLPGGSYEQYF
TRBJ2-1,TRBV30,once,18,CAWSVRLAGGRRLNEQFF
TRBJ1-5,TRBV2,.,14,CASSEQGSNQPQHF
TRBJ1-2,TRBV28,.,16,CASSLDRVGSAYGYTF
TRBJ2-3,TRBV7-3,.,13,CASSSDSFDTQYF
TRBJ1-6,TRBV7-9,few,16,CASTQAGTGNNSPLHF
TRBJ2-5,TRBV3-1/TRBV3-2,once,16,CASTPGQGLIGETQYF
TRBJ2-5,TRBV10-3,.,13,CAISEPLRETQYF
TRBJ2-1,TRBV3-1/TRBV3-2,.,16,CASRLTTGGYYNEQFF
TRBJ2-7,TRBV2,.,13,CATWTSTSYEQYF
TRBJ2-7,TRBV5-1,few,13,CASTKDREGEQYF
TRBJ1-6,TRBV28,.,13,CASDGLLNSPLHF
TRBJ1-1,TRBV11-3,.,14,CASSLVGENTEAFF
TRBJ2-7,TRBV7-6,.,17,CASSRGQGVILGEEQYF
TRBJ2-3,TRBV11-3,.,15,CASSAPGQGTDTQYF